Below are 16 T cell receptor beta chains sequenced from a single sample in a study of blood T cell repertoires in COVID-19. The repertoire was sequenced with immunoSEQ multiplex PCR; TCRdb's copy has only in-frame clones and lacks some. The repertoire holds some 50,000 clones, about 63% seen once, with about 8.8% in the top ten. Input material: peripheral blood. The receptor source for this set is a woman in her 70s with acute or convalescent COVID-19.

By proportion, this clone is medium-sized. The V and J genes are TRBV5-6 and TRBJ2-7; D gene uncertain. This CDR3 region has 11 residues. Germline V lookup: CDR1 SGHDT, CDR2 YYEEEE. V was clipped by 4 bases and J by 4 bases, with 6 bases between them. The CDR3 here is CASSQHYEQYF. In DNA, the CDR3 is TGTGCCAGCAGCCAACATTACGAGCAGTACTTC.

The chain employs TRBV10-3 and TRBJ1-3; D ambiguous. This CDR3 has 12 amino acids. V lost 9 bases to trimming and J lost 0 bases, with 6 bases between them. Germline assignment: CDR1 ENHRY and CDR2 SYGVKD. CDR3 sequence (DNA): TGTGCCATAACAGCCTCTGGAAACACCATATATTTT. It translates to CAITASGNTIYF.

This clone was counted between two and nine times. V and J are TRBV20-1 and TRBJ2-1, with D possibly TRBD1 on 6 matching bases. CDR1 is DFQATT and CDR2 is SNEGSKA in the germline V gene (reference sequence). The ends were cut back, 3 bases at V and 1 base at J, with 10 bases in the middle. The CDR3 is 14 amino acids. The CDR3 DNA follows: TGCAGTGCTAGTAGGGGGAGTTCCTACAATGAGCAGTTCTTC. Its protein product is CSASRGSSYNEQFF.

This clone was seen just once. The chain combines TRBV7-9 with TRBJ1-4; 7 nucleotides agree with TRBD1. In germline, CDR1 is SEHNR, CDR2 FQNEAQ (reference sequence). The CDR3 has 14 amino acids. Losses at the gene ends were 5 bases for V and 5 bases for J; bases not matched to a gene: 5. CDR3 sequence (DNA): TGTGCCAGCAGCCCGACAGGGAACAATGAAAAACTGTTTTTT. It is translated as CASSPTGNNEKLFF.

The chain employs TRBV19 and TRBJ1-2, with 9 bases that match TRBD1. CDR3 length equals 16 residues. V lost 9 bases, J lost 0 bases, and 11 bases stayed unmatched. The germline V gene has CDR1 LNHDA and CDR2 SQIVND (reference sequence). CDR3 nucleotide sequence: TGTGCCAGCAATAAGCCGGGACAGGGTGCTAACTATGGCTACACCTTC. This codes for CASNKPGQGANYGYTF. Full variable domain (outside the CDR3, taken from reference TRBV19 and TRBJ1-2): DGGITQSPKYLFRKEGQNVTLSCEQNLNHDAMYWYRQDPGQGLRLIYYSQIVNDFQKGDIAEGYSVSREKKESFPLTVTSAQKNPTAFYLCASNKPGQGANYGYTFGSGTRLTVV.

The V and J genes are TRBV2 and TRBJ2-3; 9 bases line up with TRBD2. The ends lost 0 bases at V and 5 bases at J; junction bases unmatched: 3. From germline, CDR1 is SNHLY and CDR2 FYNNEI. CDR3 size: 15 residues. CDR3 sequence: CASSEARGGGDTQYF. The CDR3 DNA is TGTGCCAGCAGTGAAGCGCGGGGGGGCGGAGATACGCAGTATTTT. The complete variable domain, with remaining parts taken from reference TRBV2 and TRBJ2-3, reads EPEVTQTPSHQVTQMGQEVILRCVPISNHLYFYWYRQILGQKVEFLVSFYNNEISEKSEIFDDQFSVERPDGSNFTLKIRSTKLEDSAMYFCASSEARGGGDTQYFGPGTRLTVL.

In its sample, this clone was seen once. This chain joins TRBV6-5 and TRBJ1-1; D gene uncertain. The CDR3 runs 11 residues. Germline values: CDR1 MNHEY, CDR2 SVGAGI. V was cut by 10 bases and J by 1 base, with 7 bases left in between. The CDR3 is CAITRNTEAFF. DNA of the CDR3: TGTGCCATCACAAGGAACACTGAAGCTTTCTTT.

This chain links TRBV3-1 (or the pseudogene TRBV3-2) with TRBJ2-3; 8 nucleotides line up with TRBD2. Per the germline V gene, CDR1 is LGHDT and CDR2 is YNNKEL (reference sequence). V shed 5 bases, J shed 4 bases, and the junction held 2 bases outside the gene matches. The CDR3 is 13 residues long. CDR3 loop: CASSGTSADTQYF. The DNA for the CDR3 is TGTGCCAGCAGCGGGACTAGTGCAGATACGCAGTATTTT.

The V and J genes are TRBV2 and TRBJ2-2; D possibly corresponds to TRBD2 (6 bases). The CDR3 runs 15 residues. Germline-derived CDR1 and CDR2 are SNHLY and FYNNEI. Trimming took 7 bases from V and 2 from J, leaving 14 bases between them. CDR3 DNA sequence: TGTGCCAGCAAACCCGGGACTCTCAACACCGGGGAGCTGTTTTTT. Its protein product is CASKPGTLNTGELFF.

The chain joins TRBV21-1 to TRBJ2-7; the table gives TRBD1 as D, unverified against the DNA. TRBV21-1 is listed as a pseudogene. The CDR3 spans 15 residues. CDR3 coding DNA: TGTGCCAGCATCCCGGACACACGCGACGACTACGAGCAGTACTTC. Translating it yields CASIPDTRDDYEQYF.

V usage is TRBV5-4 and J usage is TRBJ2-7, with unresolved D. The V end lost 0 bases, the J end lost 3 bases, and 7 bases lay between the germline ends. Germline lookup yields CDR1 SGHNT and CDR2 YYREEE (reference sequence). The CDR3 has 13 amino acids. In DNA form, the CDR3 reads TGTGCCAGCAGCTTGGAACTCAACTACGAGCAGTACTTC. Its translation is CASSLELNYEQYF.

The V gene is TRBV11-2, the J gene TRBJ2-1, with D possibly being TRBD1 (6 bases). The CDR3 is 14 amino acids. Germline V gene data show CDR1 as SGHAT and CDR2 as FQNNGV. V was shortened by 5 bases and J by 4 bases, with 12 bases between the two germline ends. CDR3 loop: CASSRPGQYNEQFF. The CDR3 DNA follows: TGTGCCAGCAGCCGCCCCGGACAGTACAATGAGCAGTTCTTC.

This rearrangement joins TRBV11-3 to TRBJ2-7; perhaps TRBD1 as D (6 bases). Between the trimmed V and J ends, which lost 5 bases and 7 bases, there was a span of 12 bases. Germline V lookup: CDR1 SGHNT, CDR2 YENEEA. The CDR3 is 12 residues long. This chain's CDR3 is CASSEAGEEQYF. The DNA of the CDR3 is TGTGCCAGCAGCGAAGCAGGGGAAGAGCAGTACTTC. Variable domain in full (rest from reference TRBV11-3 and TRBJ2-7): EAGVVQSPRYKIIEKKQPVAFWCNPISGHNTLYWYLQNLGQGPELLIRYENEEAVDDSQLPKDRFSAERLKGVDSTLKIQPAELGDSAVYLCASSEAGEEQYFGPGTRLTVT.

Concerning this clone itself: The limits of the CDR3 on the DNA are not certain, so only TCRdb's listed CDR3 is given. The chain links TRBV5-1 to TRBJ1-1; no check of the table's D call, TRBD1, against the DNA was made. Germline values: CDR1 SGHRS, CDR2 YFSETQ. The CDR3 is made up of 15 amino acids, end residues included. CDR3 residues: CAGSFGPGLNTEAFF.

This chain links TRBV19 with TRBJ2-7, with a tentative D call TRBD2 (6 bases). Germline V gene sequence: CDR1 LNHDA, CDR2 SQIVND (reference sequence). The V gene lost 4 bases and the J gene lost 0 bases, with 16 bases spanning the gap. The CDR3 totals 16 residues. The CDR3 region is CASSKGNPGGSYEQYF. CDR3 DNA sequence: TGTGCCAGTAGTAAAGGGAACCCCGGGGGCTCCTACGAGCAGTACTTC.

This chain links TRBV28 with TRBJ2-3; D is possibly TRBD1 (6 bases). The germline V gene encodes CDR1 MDHEN and CDR2 SYDVKM. The length of the CDR3 is 14 residues. Trimming shortened V by 6 bases and J by 2 bases, and 12 bases separated the two germline ends. The CDR3 region has the DNA TGTGCCAGCAGAAACAGGGACCACACAGATACGCAGTATTTT. It translates to CASRNRDHTDTQYF. Full variable domain (rest looked up from reference TRBV28 and TRBJ2-3): DVKVTQSSRYLVKRTGEKVFLECVQDMDHENMFWYRQDPGLGLRLIYFSYDVKMKEKGDIPEGYSVSREKKERFSLILESASTNQTSMYLCASRNRDHTDTQYFGPGTRLTVL.